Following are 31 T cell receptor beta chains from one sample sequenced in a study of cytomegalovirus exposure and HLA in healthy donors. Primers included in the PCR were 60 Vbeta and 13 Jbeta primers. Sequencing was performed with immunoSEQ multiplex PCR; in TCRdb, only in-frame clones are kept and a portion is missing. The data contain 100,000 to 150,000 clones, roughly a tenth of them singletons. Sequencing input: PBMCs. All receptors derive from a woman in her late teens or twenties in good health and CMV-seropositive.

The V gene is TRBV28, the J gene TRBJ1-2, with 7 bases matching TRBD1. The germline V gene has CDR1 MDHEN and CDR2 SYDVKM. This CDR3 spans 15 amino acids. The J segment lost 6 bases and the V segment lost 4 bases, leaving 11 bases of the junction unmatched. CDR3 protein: CASSSPAGGRNGYTF. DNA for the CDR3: TGTGCCAGCAGTTCCCCAGCAGGGGGAAGGAATGGCTACACCTTC.

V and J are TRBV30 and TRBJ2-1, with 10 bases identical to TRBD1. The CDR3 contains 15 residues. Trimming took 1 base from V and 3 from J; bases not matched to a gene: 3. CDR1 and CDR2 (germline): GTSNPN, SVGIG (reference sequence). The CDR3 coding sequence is TGTGCCTGGAGTGCGACAGGGGGCAGCTACAATGAGCAGTTCTTC. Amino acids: CAWSATGGSYNEQFF.

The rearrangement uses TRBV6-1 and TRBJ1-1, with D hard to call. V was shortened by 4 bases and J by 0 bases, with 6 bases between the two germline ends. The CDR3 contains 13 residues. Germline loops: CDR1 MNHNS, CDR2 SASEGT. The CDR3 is CASSVILNTEAFF. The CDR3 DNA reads TGTGCCAGCAGTGTTATCCTGAACACTGAAGCTTTCTTT.

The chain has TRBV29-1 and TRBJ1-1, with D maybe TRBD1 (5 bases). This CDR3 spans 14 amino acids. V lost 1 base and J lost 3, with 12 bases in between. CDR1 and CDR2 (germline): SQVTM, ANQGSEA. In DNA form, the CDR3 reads TGCAGCGTTGAAGTAGGGGTTCGGGACACTGAAGCTTTCTTT. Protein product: CSVEVGVRDTEAFF.

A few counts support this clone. DNA of the CDR3: TGTGCCTGGGTTTGGACTACTGGAAACACCATATATTTT. Translating it yields CAWVWTTGNTIYF. The V call is TRBV30, the J call TRBJ1-3; no clear D. The germline V gene has CDR1 GTSNPN and CDR2 SVGIG (reference sequence). The CDR3 has 13 residues. Trimming stripped 5 bases from V and 2 bases from J, with 10 bases between.

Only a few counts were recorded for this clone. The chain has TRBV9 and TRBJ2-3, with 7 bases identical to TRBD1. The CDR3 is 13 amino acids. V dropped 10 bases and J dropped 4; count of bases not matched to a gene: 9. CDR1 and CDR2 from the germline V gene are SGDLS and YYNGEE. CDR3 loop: CAAEGASPDTQYF. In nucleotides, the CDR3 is TGTGCCGCAGAGGGGGCGTCCCCAGATACGCAGTATTTT.

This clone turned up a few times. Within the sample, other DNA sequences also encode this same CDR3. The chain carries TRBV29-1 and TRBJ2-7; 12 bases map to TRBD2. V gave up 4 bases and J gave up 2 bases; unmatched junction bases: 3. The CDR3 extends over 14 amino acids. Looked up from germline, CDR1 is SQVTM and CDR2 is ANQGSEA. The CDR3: CSVVWTSGTYEQYF. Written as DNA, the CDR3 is TGCAGCGTTGTGTGGACTAGCGGGACCTACGAGCAGTACTTC.

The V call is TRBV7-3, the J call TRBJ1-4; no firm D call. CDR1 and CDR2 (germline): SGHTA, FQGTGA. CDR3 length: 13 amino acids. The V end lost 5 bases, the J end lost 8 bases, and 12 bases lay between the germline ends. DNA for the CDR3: TGTGCCAGCAGCCCGAACGCGGGGGAAAAACTGTTTTTT. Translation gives CASSPNAGEKLFF.

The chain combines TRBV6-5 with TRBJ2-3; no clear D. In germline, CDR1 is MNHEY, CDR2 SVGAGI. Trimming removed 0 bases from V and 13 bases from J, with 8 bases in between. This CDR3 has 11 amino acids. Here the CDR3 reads CASSYSDWEYF. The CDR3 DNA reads TGTGCCAGCAGTTACTCTGACTGGGAGTATTTT.

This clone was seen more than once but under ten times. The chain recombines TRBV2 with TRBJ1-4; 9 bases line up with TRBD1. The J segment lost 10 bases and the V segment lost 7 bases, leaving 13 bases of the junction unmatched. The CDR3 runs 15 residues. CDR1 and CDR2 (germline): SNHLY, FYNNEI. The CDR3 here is CASNQERDRDRKLFF. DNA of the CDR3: TGTGCCAGCAACCAAGAGAGGGACAGGGACAGAAAACTGTTTTTT.

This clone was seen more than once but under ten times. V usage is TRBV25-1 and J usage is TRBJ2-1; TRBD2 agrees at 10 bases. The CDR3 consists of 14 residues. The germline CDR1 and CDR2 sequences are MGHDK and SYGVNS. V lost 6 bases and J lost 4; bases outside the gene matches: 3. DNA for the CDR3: TGTGCCAGCAGCCGGACTAGCGGATACAATGAGCAGTTCTTC. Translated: CASSRTSGYNEQFF.

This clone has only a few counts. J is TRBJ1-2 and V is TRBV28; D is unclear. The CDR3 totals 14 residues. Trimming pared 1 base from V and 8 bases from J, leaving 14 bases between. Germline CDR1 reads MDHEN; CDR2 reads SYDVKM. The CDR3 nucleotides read TGTGCCAGCAGTTTATTACTGAGAGGTTCGGGCTACACCTTC. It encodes CASSLLLRGSGYTF.

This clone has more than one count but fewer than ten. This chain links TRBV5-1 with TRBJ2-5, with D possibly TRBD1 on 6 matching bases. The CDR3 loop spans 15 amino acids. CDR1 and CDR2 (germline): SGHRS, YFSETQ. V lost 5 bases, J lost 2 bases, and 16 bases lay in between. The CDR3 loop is CASRGARAEQETQYF. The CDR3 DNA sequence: TGCGCCAGCAGGGGGGCCAGGGCTGAACAAGAGACCCAGTACTTC.

The CDR3 sequence is CASSQVAGEGGQPQHF. The CDR3 nucleotides read TGTGCCAGCAGCCAAGTAGCGGGGGAGGGGGGTCAGCCCCAGCATTTT. J is TRBJ1-5 and V is TRBV4-2; a weak D match, TRBD1 (6 bases). V was clipped by 1 base and J by 6 bases, with 16 bases between them. This CDR3 has 16 residues. Germline lookup yields CDR1 LGHNA and CDR2 YNFKEQ.

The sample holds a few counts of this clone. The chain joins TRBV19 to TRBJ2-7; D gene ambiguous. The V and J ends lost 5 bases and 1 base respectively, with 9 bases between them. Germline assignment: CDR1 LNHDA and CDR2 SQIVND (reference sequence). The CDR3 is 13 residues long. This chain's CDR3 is CASSAGLSYEQYF. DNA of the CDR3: TGTGCCAGTAGTGCAGGCCTTTCCTACGAGCAGTACTTC. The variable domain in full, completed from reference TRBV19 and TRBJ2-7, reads DGGITQSPKYLFRKEGQNVTLSCEQNLNHDAMYWYRQDPGQGLRLIYYSQIVNDFQKGDIAEGYSVSREKKESFPLTVTSAQKNPTAFYLCASSAGLSYEQYFGPGTRLTVT.

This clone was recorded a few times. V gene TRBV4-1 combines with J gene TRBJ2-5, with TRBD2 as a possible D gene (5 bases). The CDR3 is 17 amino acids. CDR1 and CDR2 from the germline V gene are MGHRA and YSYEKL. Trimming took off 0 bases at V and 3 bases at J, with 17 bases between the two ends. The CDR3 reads CASSQERRAAGKETQYF. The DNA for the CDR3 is TGCGCCAGCAGCCAAGAGAGGCGGGCAGCTGGGAAAGAGACCCAGTACTTC.

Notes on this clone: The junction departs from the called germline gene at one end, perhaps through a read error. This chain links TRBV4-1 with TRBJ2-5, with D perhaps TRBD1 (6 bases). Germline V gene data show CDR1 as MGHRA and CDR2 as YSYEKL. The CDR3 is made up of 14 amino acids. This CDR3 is CASSPVRGQEAQYF. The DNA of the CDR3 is TGCGCCAGCAGCCCGGTTCGGGGACAAGAGGCCCAGTACTTC.

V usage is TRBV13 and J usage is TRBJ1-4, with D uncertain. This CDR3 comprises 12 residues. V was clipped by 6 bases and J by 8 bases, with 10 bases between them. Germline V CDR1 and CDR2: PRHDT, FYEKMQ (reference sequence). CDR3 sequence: CASRREGEKLFF. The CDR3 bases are TGTGCCAGCAGACGAGAGGGAGAAAAACTGTTTTTT.

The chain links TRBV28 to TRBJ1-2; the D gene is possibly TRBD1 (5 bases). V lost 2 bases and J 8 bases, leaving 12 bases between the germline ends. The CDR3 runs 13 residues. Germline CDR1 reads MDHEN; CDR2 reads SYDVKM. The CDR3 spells CASSLQAKGGYTF. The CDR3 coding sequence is TGTGCCAGCAGTTTACAGGCAAAGGGGGGCTACACCTTC.

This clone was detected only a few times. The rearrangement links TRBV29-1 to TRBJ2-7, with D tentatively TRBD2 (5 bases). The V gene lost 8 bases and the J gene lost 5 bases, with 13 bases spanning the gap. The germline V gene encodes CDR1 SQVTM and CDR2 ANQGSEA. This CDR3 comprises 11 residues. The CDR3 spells CSSTTGDEQYF. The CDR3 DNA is TGCAGCTCCACCACCGGGGACGAGCAGTACTTC.

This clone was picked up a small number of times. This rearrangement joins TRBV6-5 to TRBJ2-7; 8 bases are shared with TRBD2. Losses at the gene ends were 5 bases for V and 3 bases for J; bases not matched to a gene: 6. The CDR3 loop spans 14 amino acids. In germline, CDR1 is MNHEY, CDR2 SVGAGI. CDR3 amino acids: CASSSLLAVYEQYF. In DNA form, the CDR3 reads TGTGCCAGCAGTAGCCTACTAGCGGTCTACGAGCAGTACTTC.

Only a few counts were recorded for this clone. CDR3 in amino acids: CASSLRGGREQYF. The CDR3 coding sequence is TGTGCCAGCAGCCTGAGGGGGGGGCGGGAGCAGTACTTC. This chain joins TRBV7-2 and TRBJ2-7, with TRBD2 as a possible D gene (7 bases). The CDR3 consists of 13 residues. Trimming removed 5 bases from V and 7 bases from J, with 15 bases in between. CDR1 and CDR2 from the germline V gene are SGHTA and FQGNSA. The full variable domain, its missing parts supplied by reference TRBV7-2 and TRBJ2-7, is GAGVSQSPSNKVTEKGKDVELRCDPISGHTALYWYRQSLGQGLEFLIYFQGNSAPDKSGLPSDRFSAERTGGSVSTLTIQRTQQEDSAVYLCASSLRGGREQYFGPGTRLTVT.

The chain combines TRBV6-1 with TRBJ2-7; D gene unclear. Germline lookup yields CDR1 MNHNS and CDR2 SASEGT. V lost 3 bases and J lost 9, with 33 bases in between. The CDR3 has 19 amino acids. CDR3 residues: CASSESAAHASYESLGQYF. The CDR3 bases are TGTGCCAGCAGTGAGAGTGCGGCCCACGCTTCCTACGAGTCATTGGGGCAGTACTTC.

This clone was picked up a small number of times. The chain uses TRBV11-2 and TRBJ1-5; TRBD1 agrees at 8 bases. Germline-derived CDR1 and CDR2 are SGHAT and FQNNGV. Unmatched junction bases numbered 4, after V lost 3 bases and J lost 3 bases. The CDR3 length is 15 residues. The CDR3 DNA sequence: TGTGCCAGCAGCTTGCGGACAGGGCACAATCAGCCCCAGCATTTT. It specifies CASSLRTGHNQPQHF.

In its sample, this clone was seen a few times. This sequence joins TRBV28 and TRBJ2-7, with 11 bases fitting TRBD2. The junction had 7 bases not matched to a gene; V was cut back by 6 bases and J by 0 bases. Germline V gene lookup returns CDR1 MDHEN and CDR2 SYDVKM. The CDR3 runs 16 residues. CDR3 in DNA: TGTGCCAGCAGGCTAGCGGGAGGAATCGACTCCTACGAGCAGTACTTC. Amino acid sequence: CASRLAGGIDSYEQYF.

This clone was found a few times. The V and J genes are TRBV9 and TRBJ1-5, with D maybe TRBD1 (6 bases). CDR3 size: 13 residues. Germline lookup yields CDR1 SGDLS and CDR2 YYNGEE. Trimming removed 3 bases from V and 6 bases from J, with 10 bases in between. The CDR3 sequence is CASSAGDFQPQHF. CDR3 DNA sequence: TGTGCCAGCAGCGCAGGGGATTTTCAGCCCCAGCATTTT.

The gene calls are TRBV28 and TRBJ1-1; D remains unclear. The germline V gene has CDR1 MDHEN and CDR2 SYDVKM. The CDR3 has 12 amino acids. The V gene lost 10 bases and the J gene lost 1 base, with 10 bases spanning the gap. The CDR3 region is CATITGNTEAFF. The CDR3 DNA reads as TGTGCCACAATCACGGGGAACACTGAAGCTTTCTTT.

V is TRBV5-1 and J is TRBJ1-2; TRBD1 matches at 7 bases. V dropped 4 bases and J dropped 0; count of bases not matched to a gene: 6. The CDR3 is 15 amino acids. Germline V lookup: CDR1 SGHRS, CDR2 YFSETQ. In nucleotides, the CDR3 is TGCGCCAGCAGCGAGGGGACAGCAGCTAACTATGGCTACACCTTC. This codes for CASSEGTAANYGYTF. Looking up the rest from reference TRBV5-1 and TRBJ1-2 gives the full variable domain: KAGVTQTPRYLIKTRGQQVTLSCSPISGHRSVSWYQQTPGQGLQFLFEYFSETQRNKGNFPGRFSGRQFSNSRSEMNVSTLELGDSALYLCASSEGTAANYGYTFGSGTRLTVV.

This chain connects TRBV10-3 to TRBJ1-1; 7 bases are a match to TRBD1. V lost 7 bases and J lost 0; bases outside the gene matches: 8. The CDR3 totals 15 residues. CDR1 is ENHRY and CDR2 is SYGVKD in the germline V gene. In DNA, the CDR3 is TGTGCCATCACCGAGGGGACAGCCATGAACACTGAAGCTTTCTTT. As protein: CAITEGTAMNTEAFF.

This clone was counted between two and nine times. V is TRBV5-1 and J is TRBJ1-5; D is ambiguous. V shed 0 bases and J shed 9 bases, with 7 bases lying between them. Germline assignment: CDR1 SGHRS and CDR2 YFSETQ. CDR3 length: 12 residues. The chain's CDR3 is CASSLDEGPQHF. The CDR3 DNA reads TGCGCCAGCAGCTTGGACGAGGGGCCCCAGCATTTT.

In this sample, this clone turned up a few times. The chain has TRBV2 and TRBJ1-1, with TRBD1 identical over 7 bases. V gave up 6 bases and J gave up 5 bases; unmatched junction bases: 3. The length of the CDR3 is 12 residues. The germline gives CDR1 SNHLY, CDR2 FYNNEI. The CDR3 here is CASRAGGTEAFF. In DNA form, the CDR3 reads TGTGCCAGCAGGGCAGGGGGAACTGAAGCTTTCTTT. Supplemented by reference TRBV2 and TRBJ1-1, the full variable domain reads EPEVTQTPSHQVTQMGQEVILRCVPISNHLYFYWYRQILGQKVEFLVSFYNNEISEKSEIFDDQFSVERPDGSNFTLKIRSTKLEDSAMYFCASRAGGTEAFFGQGTRLTVV.